The clone carrying this T cell receptor (beta chain) was seen a handful of times. Its antigen remains unidentified. The sample originates from a study of beta chain features in type 1 diabetes. Since all of the isolated RNA was reverse transcribed, expressed TCRB transcripts were what got sequenced. TCRdb keeps only in-frame clones here, not all; method: immunoSEQ multiplex PCR. The table has a few hundred thousand clones, 14% to 15% seen once. V was shortened by 5 bases and J by 3 bases, with 9 bases between the two germline ends. CDR1 MNHEY and CDR2 SMNVEV come from the germline V gene (reference sequence). CDR3 length: 13 residues. Study outcomes and limitations: A potential PCR bias toward shorter templates would be equal in patient and control samples. The naive, central memory and Treg TCRB repertoires looked more alike in patients than they did in healthy donors. All four CD4+ subsets of Type 1 diabetes patients contained TCRB CDR3s that were moderately but significantly shorter.

The clonotype comes from a man between 18 and 35 years old with type 1 diabetes. Sequencing was performed on naive CD4+ T cells from blood. The rearrangement joins TRBV27 to TRBJ2-3; the D is unclear. The CDR3 bases are TGTGCCAGCAGTAACCTCGGGACAGATACGCAGTATTTT. This gives the protein CASSNLGTDTQYF.